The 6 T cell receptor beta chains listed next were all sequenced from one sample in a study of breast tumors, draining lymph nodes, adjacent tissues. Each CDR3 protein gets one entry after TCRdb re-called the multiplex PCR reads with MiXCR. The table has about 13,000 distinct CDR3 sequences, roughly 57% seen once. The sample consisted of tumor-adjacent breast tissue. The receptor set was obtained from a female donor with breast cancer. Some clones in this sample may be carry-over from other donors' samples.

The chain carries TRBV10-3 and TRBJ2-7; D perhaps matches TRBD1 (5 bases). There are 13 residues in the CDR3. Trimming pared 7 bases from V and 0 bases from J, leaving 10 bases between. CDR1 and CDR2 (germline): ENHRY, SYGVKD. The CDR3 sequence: CAIKDTYSYEQYF. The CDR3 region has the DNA TGTGCCATCAAGGACACCTACTCCTACGAGCAGTACTTC.

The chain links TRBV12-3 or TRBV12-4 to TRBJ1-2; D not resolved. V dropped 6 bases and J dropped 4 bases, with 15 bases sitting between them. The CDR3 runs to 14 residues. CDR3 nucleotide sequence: TGTGCCAGCAGCCCGCGGGGAATAGGCTATGGCTACACCTTC. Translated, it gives CASSPRGIGYGYTF.

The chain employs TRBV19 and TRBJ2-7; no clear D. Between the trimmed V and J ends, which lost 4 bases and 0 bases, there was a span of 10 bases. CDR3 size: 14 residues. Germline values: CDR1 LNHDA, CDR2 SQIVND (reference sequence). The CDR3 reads CASSSSSISYEQYF. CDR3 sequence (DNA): TGTGCCAGTAGTAGTAGCTCCATCTCCTACGAGCAGTACTTC.

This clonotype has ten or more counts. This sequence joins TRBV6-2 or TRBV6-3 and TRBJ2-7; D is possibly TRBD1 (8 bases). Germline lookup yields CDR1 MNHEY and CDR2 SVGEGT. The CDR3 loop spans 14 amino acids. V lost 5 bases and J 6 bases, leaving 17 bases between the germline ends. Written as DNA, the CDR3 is TGTGCCAGCAGTCAACAGGGGGGGGCCTCCGAGCAGTACTTC. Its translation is CASSQQGGASEQYF.

The CDR3, as DNA: TGCAGTGCTAGCAGGGACGATAATTCACCCCTCCACTTT. It encodes CSASRDDNSPLHF. The V gene is TRBV20-1, the J gene TRBJ1-6, with D possibly matching TRBD1 (5 bases). This CDR3 has 13 residues. V was trimmed by 3 bases and J by 5 bases, leaving 8 bases between them. Germline-derived CDR1 and CDR2 are DFQATT and SNEGSKA (reference sequence).

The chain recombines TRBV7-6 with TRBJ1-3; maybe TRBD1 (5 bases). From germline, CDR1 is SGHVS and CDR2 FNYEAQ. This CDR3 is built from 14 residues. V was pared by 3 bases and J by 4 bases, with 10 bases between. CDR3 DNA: TGTGCCAGCAGCTTGACAGAGTCAGGAAACACCATATATTTT. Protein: CASSLTESGNTIYF.